What follows is one TCR beta chain and its context. As yet, its antigen is unknown. Assay: immunoSEQ multiplex PCR; the TCRdb copy retains only in-frame clones and omits some. The table has roughly 680,000 clones, more than 80% seen once; the top ten hold over 1.3%. This specimen comes from a study of Ad26.COV2.S vaccination and SARS-CoV-2 variants. Regarding the study as a whole: Overall T cell responses may have been underestimated by the analyses of TCR breadth and depth. Similar non-spike TCR breadth was seen in vaccine and placebo recipients. Vaccine recipients showed a spike-specific TCR breadth that was higher than in placebo recipients.

Indicated treatment: over 15 received Ad26.COV2.S at low or high dose, single or two shots; about 5 received placebo; per-sample allocation not given. The study sampled participants on day 63 after the first vaccine or placebo injection. This vaccine is an Ad26 vector that expresses the Wuhan-strain SARS-CoV-2 spike. CDR1 and CDR2 from the germline V gene are MNHEY and SVGAGI. This CDR3 is 12 amino acids long. Trimming pared 6 bases from V and 7 bases from J, leaving 13 bases between. The clonotype comes from a person aged 18 to 59 who received the Ad26.COV2.S COVID-19 vaccine or a placebo. The gene calls are TRBV6-5 and TRBJ2-7; unclear D gene. The source material was peripheral blood, sampled in a trial of Ad26.COV2.S vaccine versus placebo. Here the CDR3 DNA reads TGTGCCAGCAGGAATTGGTTTGGGGAGCAGTACTTC. This codes for CASRNWFGEQYF.